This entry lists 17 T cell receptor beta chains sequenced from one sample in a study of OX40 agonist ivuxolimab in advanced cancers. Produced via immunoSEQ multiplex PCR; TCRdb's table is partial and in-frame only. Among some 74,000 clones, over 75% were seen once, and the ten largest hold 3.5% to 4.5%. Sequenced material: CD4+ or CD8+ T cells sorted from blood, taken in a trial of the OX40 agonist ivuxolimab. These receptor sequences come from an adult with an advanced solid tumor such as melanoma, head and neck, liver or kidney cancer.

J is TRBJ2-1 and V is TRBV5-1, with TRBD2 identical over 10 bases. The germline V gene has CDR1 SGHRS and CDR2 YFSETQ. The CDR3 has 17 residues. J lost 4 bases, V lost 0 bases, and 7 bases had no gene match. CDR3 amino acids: CASSLVASGSSYNEQFF. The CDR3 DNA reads TGCGCCAGCAGCTTGGTGGCTAGCGGGAGTTCATACAATGAGCAGTTCTTC.

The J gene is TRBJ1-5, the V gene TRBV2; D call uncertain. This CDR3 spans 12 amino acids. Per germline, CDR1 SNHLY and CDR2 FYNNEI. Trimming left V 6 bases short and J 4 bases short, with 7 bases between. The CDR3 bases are TGTGCCAGCAGCGGGCCGAATCAGCCCCAGCATTTT. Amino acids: CASSGPNQPQHF. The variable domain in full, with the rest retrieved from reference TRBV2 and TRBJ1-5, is EPEVTQTPSHQVTQMGQEVILRCVPISNHLYFYWYRQILGQKVEFLVSFYNNEISEKSEIFDDQFSVERPDGSNFTLKIRSTKLEDSAMYFCASSGPNQPQHFGDGTRLSIL.

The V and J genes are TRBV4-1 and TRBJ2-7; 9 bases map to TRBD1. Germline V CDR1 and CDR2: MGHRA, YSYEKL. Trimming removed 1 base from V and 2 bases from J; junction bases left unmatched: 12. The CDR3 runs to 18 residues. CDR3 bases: TGCGCCAGCAGCCAAGGGGGACAGGGCTGGATGAAGGCCTACGAGCAGTACTTC. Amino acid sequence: CASSQGGQGWMKAYEQYF.

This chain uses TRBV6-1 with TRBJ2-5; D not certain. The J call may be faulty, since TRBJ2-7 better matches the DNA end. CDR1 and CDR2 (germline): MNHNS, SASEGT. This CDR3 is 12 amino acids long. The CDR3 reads CASSVTDYEQYF. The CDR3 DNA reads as TGTGCCAGCAGTGTTACAGACTACGAGCAGTACTTC.

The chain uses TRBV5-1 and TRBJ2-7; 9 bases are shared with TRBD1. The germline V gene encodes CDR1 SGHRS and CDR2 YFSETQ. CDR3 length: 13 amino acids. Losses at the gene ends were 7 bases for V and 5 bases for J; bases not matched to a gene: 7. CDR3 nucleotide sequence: TGCGCCAGCTGGACAGGGGAGTCGGACGAGCAGTACTTC. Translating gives CASWTGESDEQYF.

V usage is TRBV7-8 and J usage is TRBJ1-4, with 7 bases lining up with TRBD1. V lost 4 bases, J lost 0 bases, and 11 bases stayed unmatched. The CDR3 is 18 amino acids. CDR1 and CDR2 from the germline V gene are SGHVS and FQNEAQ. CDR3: CASSYRDRPLATNEKLFF. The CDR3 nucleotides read TGTGCCAGCAGCTATAGGGACAGACCCCTAGCAACTAATGAAAAACTGTTTTTT.

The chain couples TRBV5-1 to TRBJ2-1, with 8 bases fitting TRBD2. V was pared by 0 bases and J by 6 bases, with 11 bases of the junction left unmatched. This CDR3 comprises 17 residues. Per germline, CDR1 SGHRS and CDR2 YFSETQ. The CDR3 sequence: CASSLAAQGLEGNEQFF. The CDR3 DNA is TGCGCCAGCAGCTTGGCCGCTCAGGGACTAGAAGGCAATGAGCAGTTCTTC.

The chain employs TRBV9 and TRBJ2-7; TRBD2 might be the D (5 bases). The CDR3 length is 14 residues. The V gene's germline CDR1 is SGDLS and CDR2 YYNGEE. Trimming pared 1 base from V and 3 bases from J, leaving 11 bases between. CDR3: CASSVLVGVYEQYF. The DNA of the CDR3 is TGTGCCAGCAGCGTACTAGTCGGGGTCTACGAGCAGTACTTC.

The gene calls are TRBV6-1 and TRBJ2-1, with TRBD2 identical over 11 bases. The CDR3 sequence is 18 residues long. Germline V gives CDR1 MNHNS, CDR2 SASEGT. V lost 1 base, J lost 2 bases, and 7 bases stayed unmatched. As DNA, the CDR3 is TGTGCCAGCAGTGAAGAGGCTAGCGGGAGGCCGCCCTACAATGAGCAGTTCTTC. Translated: CASSEEASGRPPYNEQFF.

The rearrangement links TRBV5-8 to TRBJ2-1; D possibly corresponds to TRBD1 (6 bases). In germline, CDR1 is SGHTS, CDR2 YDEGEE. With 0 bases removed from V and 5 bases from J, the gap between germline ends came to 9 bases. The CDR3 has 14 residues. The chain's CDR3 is CASSLGSGDNEQFF. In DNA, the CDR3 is TGTGCCAGCAGCTTGGGGTCAGGGGACAATGAGCAGTTCTTC.

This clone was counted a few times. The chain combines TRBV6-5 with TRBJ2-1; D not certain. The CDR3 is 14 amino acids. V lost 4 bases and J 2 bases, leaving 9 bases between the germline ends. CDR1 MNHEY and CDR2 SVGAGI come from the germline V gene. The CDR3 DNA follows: TGTGCCAGCAGTTTAAGTGGGGCCTACAATGAGCAGTTCTTC. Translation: CASSLSGAYNEQFF.

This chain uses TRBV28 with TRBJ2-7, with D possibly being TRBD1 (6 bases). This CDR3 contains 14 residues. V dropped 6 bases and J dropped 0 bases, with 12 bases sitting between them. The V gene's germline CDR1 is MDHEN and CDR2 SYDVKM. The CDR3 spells CASRAGESSYEQYF. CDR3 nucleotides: TGTGCCAGCAGGGCAGGGGAGAGCTCCTACGAGCAGTACTTC.

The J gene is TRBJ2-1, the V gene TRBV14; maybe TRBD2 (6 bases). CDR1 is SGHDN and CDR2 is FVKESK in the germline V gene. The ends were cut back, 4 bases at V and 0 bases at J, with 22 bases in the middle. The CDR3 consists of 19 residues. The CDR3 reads CASSRRTGDWRRSYNEQFF. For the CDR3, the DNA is TGTGCCAGCAGCCGCCGAACGGGGGACTGGCGTCGCTCCTACAATGAGCAGTTCTTC. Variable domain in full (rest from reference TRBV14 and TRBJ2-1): EAGVTQFPSHSVIEKGQTVTLRCDPISGHDNLYWYRRVMGKEIKFLLHFVKESKQDESGMPNNRFLAERTGGTYSTLKVQPAELEDSGVYFCASSRRTGDWRRSYNEQFFGPGTRLTVL.

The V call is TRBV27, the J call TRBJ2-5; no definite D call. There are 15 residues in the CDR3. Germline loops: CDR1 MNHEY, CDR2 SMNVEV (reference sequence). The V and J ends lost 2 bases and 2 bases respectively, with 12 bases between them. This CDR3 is CASSLSQFKQETQYF. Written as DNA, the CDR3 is TGTGCCAGCAGTTTAAGTCAGTTTAAACAAGAGACCCAGTACTTC.

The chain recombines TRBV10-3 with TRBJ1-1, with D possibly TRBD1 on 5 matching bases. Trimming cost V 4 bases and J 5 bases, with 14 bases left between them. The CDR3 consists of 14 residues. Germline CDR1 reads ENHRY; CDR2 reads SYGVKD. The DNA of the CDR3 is TGTGCCATCAGTGGTAAAGGGGCCAGGACTGAAGCTTTCTTT. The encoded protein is CAISGKGARTEAFF.

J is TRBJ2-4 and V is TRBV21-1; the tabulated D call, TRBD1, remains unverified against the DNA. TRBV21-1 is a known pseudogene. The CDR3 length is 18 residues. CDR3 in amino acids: CASSKVGVGQGKWDIQYF. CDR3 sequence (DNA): TGTGCCAGCAGCAAAGTAGGGGTGGGACAGGGTAAATGGGACATTCAGTACTTC.

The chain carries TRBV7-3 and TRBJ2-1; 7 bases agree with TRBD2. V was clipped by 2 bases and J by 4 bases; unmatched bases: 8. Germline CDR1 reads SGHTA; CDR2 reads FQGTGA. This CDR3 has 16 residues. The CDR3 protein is CASSLGVGGPYNEQFF. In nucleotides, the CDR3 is TGTGCCAGCAGCTTAGGGGTGGGAGGGCCTTACAATGAGCAGTTCTTC.